This entry describes one T cell receptor beta chain. Its antigen is not known. Looked up from germline, CDR1 is SNHLY and CDR2 is FYNNEI. The length of the CDR3 is 12 residues. The germline V and J ends were trimmed by 11 bases and 2 bases, with 12 bases remaining between them. The sample originates from a study of cytomegalovirus exposure and HLA in healthy donors. Study context: The approximately 670 first-cohort repertoires and the approximately 110 validation repertoires shared the same platform, a later analysis reported.

Study-level results: Cytomegalovirus association was listed for roughly 160 TCR beta chains. Testing in vitro showed three CMV-associated chains specific for CMV antigens.

The table came from immunoSEQ multiplex PCR; TCRdb's copy has only in-frame clones and leaves some out. The sample includes some 130,000 clones, roughly four fifths seen only once; the top ten take more than 1.4%. The donors were part of the validation cohort of over a hundred subjects. That cohort was separate from the first cohort, which comprised about 730 subjects. Sequenced: PBMCs. The source is a woman in her 30s in good health and CMV-seronegative. The rearrangement joins TRBV2 to TRBJ1-2, with D perhaps matching TRBD1 (5 bases). CDR3 DNA sequence: TGTGCCGGAAGCAGGGAAAACTATGGCTACACCTTC. This sequence encodes CAGSRENYGYTF. Full variable domain (remainder filled in from reference TRBV2 and TRBJ1-2): EPEVTQTPSHQVTQMGQEVILRCVPISNHLYFYWYRQILGQKVEFLVSFYNNEISEKSEIFDDQFSVERPDGSNFTLKIRSTKLEDSAMYFCAGSRENYGYTFGSGTRLTVV.